This T cell receptor beta chain was identified in a study of T cells in Graves' hyperthyroidism and ophthalmopathy. Amplification of TCR beta CDR3 regions was performed using RNA transcripts as template. The study used the HTBI primer set for a first-round RT-PCR of the TCR CDR3. MiXCR was run by TCRdb on the multiplex PCR reads, yielding one entry per CDR3 protein. This table holds hundreds of thousands of distinct CDR3 sequences, under 20% found once. The CDR3 covers 15 residues. Deletions cut 3 bases from V and 1 base from J, with 12 bases between. Germline V lookup: CDR1 MGHRA, CDR2 YSYEKL. The genes are TRBV4-1 and TRBJ1-1; D perhaps matches TRBD1 (5 bases). Input material: blood. This clonotype was sampled from a woman between 45 and 60 years old with Graves' hyperthyroidism that later progressed to Graves' ophthalmopathy. The CDR3 DNA reads as TGCGCCAGCAGCCAGCCAAACAGGCGGAACACTGAAGCTTTCTTT. It encodes CASSQPNRRNTEAFF.